This T cell receptor (beta chain) was captured by sequencing in a study of CD8 T cells in ankylosing spondylitis. Notes on this clonotype: Its antigen is currently unknown.

From germline, CDR1 is DFQATT and CDR2 SNEGSKA (reference sequence). V was pared by 6 bases and J by 6 bases, with 5 bases of the junction left unmatched. The length of the CDR3 is 13 residues. Researchers built TCR beta libraries using quantitative 5'-RACE with molecular barcodes. Using its own MiXCR run on the 5' RACE reads, TCRdb lists one record per CDR3 protein. This sample has 300,000 to 350,000 distinct CDR3 sequences, with less than 25% found just once. Study-level findings and limits: Enrichment of disease-linked clones was reportedly significant in matched ankylosing spondylitis synovial fluid.

This TCR was recovered from a female donor with ankylosing spondylitis or in good health (not recorded which). The chain is built from TRBV20-1 and TRBJ2-7; 13 nucleotides align to TRBD2. Sequencing input: blood, either unsorted or a sorted T cell fraction (not recorded which). The CDR3 DNA reads TGCAGTGCCATGGGACTAGCGGGGATCGAGCAGTACTTC. Translation gives CSAMGLAGIEQYF.